The entry below gives a single TCR beta chain sequence along with its context. This clone came up once. There is no known antigen for this receptor. No base quality values were provided; no much bigger clone lies one nucleotide off. V is reduced by 5 bases and J by 9 bases, leaving a spacing of 22 bases between them. CDR3 length: 15 amino acids, cysteine to phenylalanine. Solely the CDR3 DNA is kept, with 45 bases framed from the first base. The germline V gene provides CDR1 MNHEY and CDR2 SVGAGI. Patients with autoimmune disease history or receiving systemic immunosuppression were excluded from the trial. Peripheral blood for TCR sequencing was drawn from every dose cohort at baseline, at cycle 4 day 1 and at cycle 7 day 1. Samples were obtained from an open-label, multicenter, first-in-human phase I dose-escalation trial of ivuxolimab. Adults with locally advanced or metastatic melanoma, renal cell, hepatocellular, or head and neck squamous cell carcinoma were enrolled in the trial. Before TCR sequencing, CD4+ T cells and CD8+ T cells from peripheral blood were sorted into separate populations.

To sequence the TCRbeta CDR3 region, genomic DNA was isolated from the sorted cells. The immunoSEQ Assay was used for sequencing of TCRbeta CDR3 regions. Sourced from immuneACCESS, this table was stored by TCRdb with only in-frame sequences that have V and J called. A share of the clones is absent; for the studies checked, an unresolved V gene accounts for under half, and the remainder has no known explanation. The sample table lists around 110,000 clones, over 85% of them with a count of one. Of the sample, about 0.15% falls within the top ten clones. The sample originates from a study of OX40 agonist ivuxolimab in advanced cancers. Describing the broader study: The costimulatory receptor OX40 (CD134) was targeted by ivuxolimab, a fully human IgG2 agonistic monoclonal antibody. Intravenous ivuxolimab was administered to patients every 2 weeks at six dose levels: 0.01, 0.1, 0.3, 1.5, 3 and 10 mg/kg. Among the roughly 50 dose-escalation patients, about 19 had hepatocellular carcinoma, around 15 melanoma, 9 renal cell carcinoma and 9 head and neck cancer. The dose-escalation cohort was 82.7% male with a mean age of approximately 59 years, ranging from roughly 23 to 90. Prior anti-PD-1, anti-PD-L1 or anti-CTLA-4 therapy was permitted, and less than 45% of dose-escalation patients had received checkpoint inhibitors. Partial responses were achieved by three dose-escalation patients, of whom one had hepatocellular carcinoma and two had cutaneous melanoma. Peripheral TCRbeta sequencing was intended to test whether TCR sequence diversity was altered and clonal T-cell expansion was caused by ivuxolimab. The monotherapy dose-escalation portion (N ≈ 52 patients) of the phase I ivuxolimab trial is reported in the paper.

What the authors observed across the whole study: After ivuxolimab, more expanded clones were found on average in CD8+ T cells than in CD4+ T cells. Low levels of normalized T-cell clonal expansion were also seen in some patients who did not respond. The antigen specificity of the clonally expanded peripheral T cells was not determined. In the 0.1-3.0 mg/kg groups, partial responders were among the patients with the lowest normalized peripheral clonal expansion, particularly in CD8+ T cells. At doses of 0.1 to 3.0 mg/kg, clonal expansion of both CD4+ and CD8+ blood T cells was observed from baseline to week 6.

The chain employs TRBV6-5 and TRBJ1-2; the D gene is possibly TRBD1, with 6 bases matching. This specimen consisted of CD4+ or CD8+ T cells sorted from blood, obtained in a trial of the OX40 agonist ivuxolimab. This receptor was identified in an adult with an advanced solid tumor such as melanoma, head and neck, liver or kidney cancer. The CDR3 loop reads CASSRQGSVAPSYTF. In nucleotide form, the sequence is TGTGCCAGCAGTAGGCAGGGGTCTGTAGCCCCTAGCTACACCTTC.